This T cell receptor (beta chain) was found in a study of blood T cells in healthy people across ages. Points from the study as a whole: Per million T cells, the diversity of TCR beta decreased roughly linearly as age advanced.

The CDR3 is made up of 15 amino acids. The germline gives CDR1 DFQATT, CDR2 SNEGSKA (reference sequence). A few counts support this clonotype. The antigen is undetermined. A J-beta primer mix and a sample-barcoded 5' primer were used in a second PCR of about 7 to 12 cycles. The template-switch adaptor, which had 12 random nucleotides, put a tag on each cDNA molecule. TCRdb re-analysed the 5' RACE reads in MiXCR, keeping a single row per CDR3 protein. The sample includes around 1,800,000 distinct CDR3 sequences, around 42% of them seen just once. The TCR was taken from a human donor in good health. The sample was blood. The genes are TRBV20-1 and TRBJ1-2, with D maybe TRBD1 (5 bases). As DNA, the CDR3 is TGCAGCCCCCGGCTCGGCAGGGACTCTAACTATGGCTACACCTTC. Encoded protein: CSPRLGRDSNYGYTF.